A single sample gave rise to the 26 T cell receptor beta chains below, sequenced in a study of human T cells and chemical hapten exposure. Time point defined: pre-sensitization, week 0. The treatment is: therapeutic diphenylcyclopropenone sensitization with weekly scalp DPC. TCRdb itself ran the RACE reads through MiXCR, one entry per CDR3 protein. Of a few hundred thousand distinct CDR3 sequences listed, around 5.5% are singletons. The starting material was whole blood, obtained in connection with sensitization to the hapten diphenylcyclopropenone (DPC). The source is a woman younger than 35 with alopecia areata. Some clones in this sample may be carry-over from other donors' samples.

This clonotype showed up just a few times. V is TRBV27 and J is TRBJ2-3; D is tentatively TRBD1 or TRBD2 (5 bases each). Germline CDR1 and CDR2: MNHEY and SMNVEV (reference sequence). Trimming took off 10 bases at V and 2 bases at J, with 22 bases between the two ends. This CDR3 region has 16 residues. DNA of the CDR3: TGTGCCACCAGGATTGGCGCAGGGACCTTCACAGATACGCAGTATTTT. Its translation is CATRIGAGTFTDTQYF.

A few counts support this clonotype. The chain joins TRBV5-1 to TRBJ1-2; D not resolved. V lost 2 bases to trimming and J lost 6 bases, with 14 bases between them. In germline, CDR1 is SGHRS, CDR2 YFSETQ. The CDR3 is 14 amino acids. This CDR3 is CASSFSHGEDGYTF. As DNA, the CDR3 is TGCGCCAGCAGCTTCTCTCACGGAGAGGATGGCTACACCTTC.

This clonotype turned up a few times. V and J are TRBV3-1 and TRBJ2-3; TRBD1 might be the D (5 bases). The V gene's germline CDR1 is LGHDT and CDR2 YNNKEL (reference sequence). This CDR3 is 12 amino acids long. Trimming stripped 4 bases from V and 7 bases from J, with 9 bases between. CDR3 region: CASSPDSYTQYF. CDR3 in DNA: TGTGCCAGCAGCCCCGACAGTTATACGCAGTATTTT.

There are a few counts of this clonotype. The chain has TRBV4-3 and TRBJ2-4; TRBD2 is a possible D gene (5 bases). The ends were cut back, 0 bases at V and 8 bases at J, with 14 bases in the middle. CDR3 length: 15 residues. The germline V gene encodes CDR1 LGHNA and CDR2 YSLEER. DNA for the CDR3: TGCGCCAGCAGCCAAGATAGACTACCCACCCACATTCAGTACTTC. Its translation is CASSQDRLPTHIQYF.

This clonotype turned up a few times. The chain joins TRBV18 to TRBJ2-5; 7 bases map to TRBD1. The V and J ends lost 0 bases and 5 bases, in that order; junction bases with no gene match: 6. There are 15 residues in the CDR3. CDR1 KGHSH and CDR2 LQKENI come from the germline V gene. In DNA, the CDR3 is TGTGCCAGCTCACCACCAGGGGGCCGACAGGAGACCCAGTACTTC. It yields the protein CASSPPGGRQETQYF.

V is TRBV28 and J is TRBJ1-1; tentatively, D is TRBD1 (5 bases). Deletions cut 6 bases from V and 8 bases from J, with 13 bases between. The CDR3 is 12 amino acids. Germline assignment: CDR1 MDHEN and CDR2 SYDVKM. The CDR3 DNA sequence: TGTGCCAGCAGCCTCCCCTCAGGGGAAGCTTTCTTT. Translating it yields CASSLPSGEAFF.

V usage is TRBV5-1 and J usage is TRBJ1-1; 12 nucleotides match TRBD1. The V gene's germline CDR1 is SGHRS and CDR2 YFSETQ. The CDR3 consists of 16 residues. V gave up 3 bases and J gave up 7 bases; unmatched junction bases: 10. This CDR3 is CASSSDGTGGFSEAFF. The CDR3 coding sequence is TGCGCCAGCAGCTCGGATGGGACAGGGGGCTTCAGTGAAGCTTTCTTT.

This clonotype came up many times. The rearrangement uses TRBV7-2 and TRBJ1-5, with D possibly matching TRBD1 (6 bases). This CDR3 contains 13 residues. V dropped 6 bases and J dropped 9 bases, with 15 bases sitting between them. CDR1 SGHTA and CDR2 FQGNSA come from the germline V gene. CDR3 sequence: CASSGERGRPQHF. CDR3 bases: TGTGCCAGCAGTGGGGAGCGGGGGCGGCCCCAGCATTTT.

This clonotype was detected many times. The chain employs TRBV29-1 and TRBJ2-1, with TRBD1 identical over 8 bases. V lost 4 bases to trimming and J lost 5 bases; unmatched junction nucleotides: 4. The CDR3 has 13 residues. Germline CDR1 SQVTM, CDR2 ANQGSEA. CDR3 in DNA: TGCAGCGTTGCACGGACAGGGAACAATGAGCAGTTCTTC. As protein: CSVARTGNNEQFF.

This clonotype was detected many times. The genes are TRBV21-1 and TRBJ1-4; the listed D gene, TRBD1, was not tested against the DNA. TRBV21-1 corresponds to a pseudogene. This CDR3 region has 20 residues. CDR3 nucleotide sequence: TGTGCCAGCAGCAAAGTGGAGAAGGGAAGACAGGGTAGGACTAATGAAAAACTGTTTTTT. Protein product: CASSKVEKGRQGRTNEKLFF.

This clonotype has at least ten counts. As DNA, the CDR3 is TGTGCCAGCAGTTACGCTAGCAGTACATACGAGCAGTACTTC. It is translated as CASSYASSTYEQYF. The J gene is TRBJ2-7, the V gene TRBV6-2 or TRBV6-3; TRBD2 might be the D (5 bases). The CDR3 has 14 amino acids. Germline CDR1 and CDR2: MNHEY and SVGEGT. V was shortened by 2 bases and J by 4 bases, with 12 bases between the two germline ends.

This clonotype was detected many times. The chain is built from TRBV4-3 and TRBJ1-6; no clear D. The CDR3 contains 15 residues. The V gene's germline CDR1 is LGHNA and CDR2 YSLEER. The germline V and J ends were trimmed by 0 bases and 6 bases, with 9 bases remaining between them. CDR3 sequence: CASSQDWGSNSPLHF. DNA for the CDR3: TGCGCCAGCAGCCAAGATTGGGGTAGTAATTCACCCCTCCACTTT.

This clonotype was observed at least ten times. The V and J genes are TRBV27 and TRBJ1-4; 7 nucleotides line up with TRBD1. The CDR3 sequence is 12 residues long. V trimming: 5 bases; J trimming: 11 bases; junction bases outside the gene matches: 5. Germline CDR1 MNHEY, CDR2 SMNVEV (reference sequence). CDR3 coding DNA: TGTGCCAGCAGTCGACAGGGAGGGAAACTGTTTTTT. It yields the protein CASSRQGGKLFF. Filled out from reference TRBV27 and TRBJ1-4, the complete variable domain reads EAQVTQNPRYLITVTGKKLTVTCSQNMNHEYMSWYRQDPGLGLRQIYYSMNVEVTDKGDVPEGYKVSRKEKRNFPLILESPSPNQTSLYFCASSRQGGKLFFGSGTQLSVL.

This clonotype was found many times. This chain connects TRBV28 to TRBJ1-4; D remains unclear. CDR3 length: 14 residues. Deletions cut 8 bases from V and 1 base from J, with 11 bases between. From germline, CDR1 is MDHEN and CDR2 SYDVKM. In nucleotides, the CDR3 is TGTGCCAGCCTCGCGGCCGGAACTAATGAAAAACTGTTTTTT. Translation gives CASLAAGTNEKLFF.

The rearrangement uses TRBV7-2 and TRBJ1-1; D remains ambiguous. The CDR3 length is 15 residues. The germline V and J ends were trimmed by 1 base and 6 bases, with 15 bases remaining between them. Germline values: CDR1 SGHTA, CDR2 FQGNSA. The CDR3 nucleotides read TGTGCCAGCAGCTTAGAAGGGATCCTCAGCTCTGAAGCTTTCTTT. Residues: CASSLEGILSSEAFF.

This clonotype was counted at least ten times. The chain links TRBV7-9 to TRBJ1-2, with TRBD1 identical over 11 bases. The CDR3 is made up of 15 amino acids. The trim removed 3 bases at V and 4 bases at J, leaving 4 bases unmatched. Germline CDR1 and CDR2: SEHNR and FQNEAQ (reference sequence). The CDR3 reads CASSFAGQGAYGYTF. CDR3 in DNA: TGTGCCAGCAGCTTTGCAGGACAGGGGGCCTATGGCTACACCTTC.

This clonotype was detected ten times or more. J is TRBJ2-7 and V is TRBV6-2 or TRBV6-3; 10 bases align to TRBD1. Germline V gene lookup returns CDR1 MNHEY and CDR2 SVGEGT. Trimming took 6 bases from V and 0 from J; bases not matched to a gene: 2. CDR3 length: 14 amino acids. CDR3 residues: CASRRTGGSYEQYF. The CDR3 DNA is TGTGCCAGCAGAAGGACAGGGGGCTCCTACGAGCAGTACTTC.

This chain joins TRBV6-2 or TRBV6-3 and TRBJ1-5; TRBD1 agrees at 10 bases. The CDR3 spans 16 residues. Germline-derived CDR1 and CDR2 are MNHEY and SVGEGT. Trimming at V came to 1 base and at J to 7 bases, leaving 7 bases not matched to a gene. The CDR3 nucleotides read TGTGCCAGCAGTTACTTTCCGGGACAGGGGAGGCAGCCCCAGCATTTT. As protein: CASSYFPGQGRQPQHF.

The table lists this clonotype with many counts. The chain links TRBV7-2 to TRBJ1-6; 8 bases align to TRBD1. Germline V gives CDR1 SGHTA, CDR2 FQGNSA. Germline trimming cut 5 bases from V and 6 bases from J; bases unmatched to any gene: 9. The CDR3 runs to 16 residues. CDR3 coding DNA: TGTGCCAGCAGCCTTGATGTCGGACAGGGTAATTCACCCCTCCACTTT. It translates to CASSLDVGQGNSPLHF.

The gene calls are TRBV5-4 and TRBJ1-2, with a weak D call TRBD1 (6 bases). CDR3 length: 14 residues. CDR1 and CDR2 from the germline V gene are SGHNT and YYREEE (reference sequence). V lost 2 bases and J 4 bases, leaving 12 bases between the germline ends. DNA for the CDR3: TGTGCCAGCAGCTTTGACAGGTTAGCCTATGGCTACACCTTC. Translated, it gives CASSFDRLAYGYTF. The whole variable domain, filled in from reference TRBV5-4 and TRBJ1-2, reads ETGVTQSPTHLIKTRGQQVTLRCSSQSGHNTVSWYQQALGQGPQFIFQYYREEENGRGNFPPRFSGLQFPNYSSELNVNALELDDSALYLCASSFDRLAYGYTFGSGTRLTVV.

This clonotype was observed many times. In DNA form, the CDR3 reads TGTGCCAGCAGCGGCGGGTCCTACAATGAGCAGTTCTTC. It yields the protein CASSGGSYNEQFF. This chain connects TRBV7-9 to TRBJ2-1; possibly TRBD2 for D (5 bases). Trimming left V 5 bases short and J 1 base short, with 6 bases between. Germline V gene lookup returns CDR1 SEHNR and CDR2 FQNEAQ (reference sequence). The CDR3 has 13 residues.

The sample holds many counts of this clonotype. The chain links TRBV28 to TRBJ2-4, with D perhaps TRBD1 (6 bases). The CDR3 covers 15 residues. Trimming stripped 1 base from V and 3 bases from J, with 10 bases between. Germline V gives CDR1 MDHEN, CDR2 SYDVKM. CDR3 sequence reads: CASSLYGGGKNIQYF. The CDR3 nucleotides read TGTGCCAGCAGTTTATATGGGGGCGGCAAAAACATTCAGTACTTC.

This clonotype occurred many times. This chain links TRBV6-1 with TRBJ2-7; tentatively, D is TRBD2 (5 bases). Trimming removed 1 base from V and 12 bases from J, with 16 bases in between. The CDR3 has 13 residues. Germline loops: CDR1 MNHNS, CDR2 SASEGT. The DNA of the CDR3 is TGTGCCAGCAGTGAAGGAGCGGCCTTCAAGGGGTACTTC. Amino acid sequence: CASSEGAAFKGYF.

The chain is built from TRBV7-2 and TRBJ2-5; D not resolved. This CDR3 region has 15 residues. Germline CDR1 and CDR2: SGHTA and FQGNSA. The ends were cut back, 2 bases at V and 5 bases at J, with 15 bases in the middle. The DNA of the CDR3 is TGTGCCAGCAGCTTAACCCGAAACCGGGTCGAGACCCAGTACTTC. Translated: CASSLTRNRVETQYF. Together with reference TRBV7-2 and TRBJ2-5, the CDR3 gives the full variable domain: GAGVSQSPSNKVTEKGKDVELRCDPISGHTALYWYRQSLGQGLEFLIYFQGNSAPDKSGLPSDRFSAERTGGSVSTLTIQRTQQEDSAVYLCASSLTRNRVETQYFGPGTRLLVL.

In this sample, this clonotype turned up a few times. J is TRBJ2-1 and V is TRBV4-1, with 9 bases that match TRBD2. J lost 11 bases, V lost 0 bases, and 8 bases had no gene match. CDR1 MGHRA and CDR2 YSYEKL come from the germline V gene. This CDR3 is 15 amino acids long. The CDR3 loop reads CASSQDGSSGIKQFF. The CDR3, as DNA: TGCGCCAGCAGCCAAGATGGCTCTAGCGGGATCAAGCAGTTCTTC.

This clonotype has at least ten counts. The chain combines TRBV6-2 or TRBV6-3 with TRBJ1-2; 7 nucleotides align to TRBD1. The CDR3 length is 13 residues. V was clipped by 7 bases and J by 4 bases; unmatched bases: 6. Germline V gene data show CDR1 as MNHEY and CDR2 as SVGEGT. The CDR3 loop is CASTRTGRYGYTF. CDR3 in DNA: TGTGCCAGCACCCGGACAGGCCGCTATGGCTACACCTTC.